The entry below describes one TCR beta chain. The antigen is not known. Trimming removed 5 bases at V and 9 bases at J, with 14 bases between. Germline assignment: CDR1 MGHRA and CDR2 YSYEKL. This CDR3 region has 14 residues. This record belongs to a study of shared clonotypes between healthy human individuals. Findings and limits, study-wide: Only blood underwent sampling, and tissue repertoires likely differ.

Generated by immunoSEQ multiplex PCR, the TCRdb table keeps only in-frame clones and is missing some. The sample consists of approximately 2.5 million clones, around nine tenths of them appearing once. Specimen: naive CD4+ T cells sorted from blood. As for subset: CD45RA+ positively selected. The genes are TRBV4-1 and TRBJ1-6, with D unclear. This receptor was obtained from a man younger than 35 in good health. CDR3 in DNA: TGCGCCAGCAGCAGGGAGGCAGTAAGTTCACCCCTCCACTTT. This sequence encodes CASSREAVSSPLHF.